This entry lists 12 T cell receptor beta chains sequenced from one sample in a study of blood T cell repertoires in COVID-19. Method: immunoSEQ multiplex PCR; TCRdb's copy keeps in-frame clones and lacks some. The table has some 230,000 clones, roughly 80% seen once. The sequenced sample was peripheral blood. These receptors all stem from a woman in her 30s who had recovered from COVID-19.

This sequence joins TRBV7-9 and TRBJ2-5, with a possible D match to TRBD2 (5 bases). This CDR3 is 13 amino acids long. Germline lookup yields CDR1 SEHNR and CDR2 FQNEAQ (reference sequence). The ends were cut back, 10 bases at V and 5 bases at J, with 17 bases in the middle. This CDR3 reads CATVRGRGETQYF. CDR3 coding DNA: TGTGCCACCGTCCGGGGAAGAGGCGAGACCCAGTACTTC.

V gene TRBV28 combines with J gene TRBJ1-4; possible D gene TRBD1, 6 bases. CDR1 MDHEN and CDR2 SYDVKM come from the germline V gene. CDR3 length: 12 amino acids. The V end was cut by 4 bases, the J end by 12 bases, with 12 bases between. CDR3 sequence: CASSYRVGELFF. Here the CDR3 DNA reads TGTGCCAGCAGTTACAGGGTGGGGGAACTGTTTTTT.

V gene TRBV28 combines with J gene TRBJ2-1, with 10 bases that match TRBD1. J gave up 8 bases and V 5 bases, and 15 bases lay outside the gene matches. This CDR3 region has 17 residues. CDR1 MDHEN and CDR2 SYDVKM come from the germline V gene. CDR3 residues: CASSPIAGTGVWDEQFF. The CDR3 DNA sequence: TGTGCCAGCAGTCCAATCGCCGGGACAGGGGTATGGGATGAGCAGTTCTTC.

The chain employs TRBV28 and TRBJ2-5; tentatively, D is TRBD2 (7 bases). V lost 1 base and J 4 bases, leaving 13 bases between the germline ends. CDR1 and CDR2 from the germline V gene are MDHEN and SYDVKM. The CDR3 loop spans 15 amino acids. The CDR3 sequence is CASSLFGGRGETQYF. CDR3 sequence (DNA): TGTGCCAGCAGTTTATTCGGGGGGCGCGGAGAGACCCAGTACTTC.

The rearrangement joins TRBV30 to TRBJ1-1; TRBD1 agrees at 7 bases. Germline assignment: CDR1 GTSNPN and CDR2 SVGIG (reference sequence). After removal of 3 bases from V and 2 bases from J, the junction contained 6 bases not matched to a gene. This CDR3 has 14 residues. CDR3 nucleotides: TGTGCCTGGAGCGACGGGACAGCTAACACTGAAGCTTTCTTT. Protein product: CAWSDGTANTEAFF.

The genes are TRBV11-3 and TRBJ2-1; 9 positions match TRBD2. V gave up 5 bases and J gave up 9 bases; unmatched junction bases: 14. CDR1 SGHNT and CDR2 YENEEA come from the germline V gene. The CDR3 has 16 amino acids. The CDR3 protein is CASSRPGLASSTEQFF. DNA for the CDR3: TGTGCCAGCAGCCGGCCGGGACTAGCTTCGTCCACTGAGCAGTTCTTC. The full variable domain, with the rest looked up from reference TRBV11-3 and TRBJ2-1, is EAGVVQSPRYKIIEKKQPVAFWCNPISGHNTLYWYLQNLGQGPELLIRYENEEAVDDSQLPKDRFSAERLKGVDSTLKIQPAELGDSAVYLCASSRPGLASSTEQFFGPGTRLTVL.

Note on this clone: This specimen includes other DNA sequences encoding the same CDR3. V usage is TRBV9 and J usage is TRBJ2-1; 12 nucleotides match TRBD2. The CDR3 totals 16 residues. Germline lookup yields CDR1 SGDLS and CDR2 YYNGEE. With 4 bases clipped from V and 5 bases from J, the junction kept 7 bases outside the gene matches. CDR3 region: CASSSRTSGTHNEQFF. The DNA for the CDR3 is TGTGCCAGCAGCTCCCGGACTAGCGGGACCCACAATGAGCAGTTCTTC.

The chain couples TRBV28 to TRBJ2-5; 11 positions match TRBD2. The CDR3 has 19 amino acids. CDR1 MDHEN and CDR2 SYDVKM come from the germline V gene. J was trimmed by 1 base and V by 6 bases; bases with no gene match: 16. The CDR3 DNA reads as TGTGCCAGCAGCTCCTTTTCATTAGCGGGAGGGAACTTCCAAGAGACCCAGTACTTC. Protein: CASSSFSLAGGNFQETQYF.

The chain uses TRBV9 and TRBJ2-1, with D possibly matching TRBD2 (6 bases). The CDR3 is made up of 14 amino acids. Germline V lookup: CDR1 SGDLS, CDR2 YYNGEE. Trimming took off 1 base at V and 7 bases at J, with 12 bases between the two ends. In DNA form, the CDR3 reads TGTGCCAGCAGCGTACGACTAGGACGAAATGAGCAGTTCTTC. Amino acids: CASSVRLGRNEQFF.

V and J are TRBV11-2 and TRBJ1-6; D not certain. This CDR3 has 16 amino acids. V dropped 1 base and J dropped 5 bases, with 12 bases sitting between them. Germline V CDR1 and CDR2: SGHAT, FQNNGV. This CDR3 is CASSLVAGSDNSPLHF. The CDR3 coding sequence is TGTGCCAGCAGCTTAGTGGCGGGGTCGGATAATTCACCCCTCCACTTT.

The chain has TRBV11-2 and TRBJ2-1, with a tentative D call TRBD2 (7 bases). CDR3 length: 15 amino acids. Trimming removed 5 bases at V and 10 bases at J, with 21 bases between. The germline V gene encodes CDR1 SGHAT and CDR2 FQNNGV. DNA of the CDR3: TGTGCCAGCAGCCGGGGGCGGGAGCCCCTTTTCGAGCAGTTCTTC. It encodes CASSRGREPLFEQFF.

V gene TRBV5-1 combines with J gene TRBJ2-7; 10 bases line up with TRBD2. The CDR3 has 15 amino acids. Germline CDR1 reads SGHRS; CDR2 reads YFSETQ. V shed 1 base, J shed 4 bases, and the junction held 5 bases outside the gene matches. CDR3 sequence: CASSLLPSGSYEQYF. The CDR3 DNA sequence: TGCGCCAGCAGCTTGTTACCTAGCGGGAGTTACGAGCAGTACTTC.